The text below deals with one TCR beta chain. Its antigen is still unknown. Within one base of it there is no much larger clone, and no base qualities were kept. V sheds 1 base and J sheds 6 bases, leaving 14 bases between their ends. CDR1 is given as SGHTA and CDR2 as FQGNSA, both from the germline V gene. There are 15 amino acids in the CDR3, from cysteine to phenylalanine inclusive. Only the CDR3 DNA is retained, 45 bases long and in frame from the first base. Library preparation was by 5' RACE. Sequencing instrument: Illumina HiSeq 2500. The second PCR ran for about 7 to 11 cycles and used a J-beta primer mix along with a sample-barcoded 5' primer. A template-switch 5' adaptor carrying 12 random nucleotides introduced a unique molecular identifier onto each TCR beta cDNA molecule. Each sample yielded at least 2.5 million CDR3-containing paired-end reads. First-strand cDNA synthesis was performed from all RNA using the Mint cDNA synthesis kit, with priming by a TRBC-specific oligonucleotide. Following uracil-DNA glycosylase treatment, all cDNA underwent a first 18-cycle PCR with the universal primers M1SS and BC2_uni_R. The original pipeline was this. For normalization, 1 million high-quality reads were randomly selected from each sample, with every read carrying a distinct molecular identifier. Instead of being binned into consensus sequences, reads that shared molecular identifiers were thrown out. MiTCR, run with a Q25 quality threshold and the strictest error-elimination algorithm, handled CDR3 identification, clonotype clustering and error correction. A nonparametric unseen species model with Euler transformation was used to estimate lower-bound total TCR beta diversity. TCRdb reworked the public reads: Q25 trimming with fastp, MiXCR clone assembly, productive beta chains retained. Rows are unified per CDR3 protein, each entry keeping the most common DNA and genes. Clone size and V and J calls follow TCRdb, not the original study. The sample has about 1.1 million distinct CDR3 sequences on record, 30% to 40% of them singletons. Less than 15% of the sample lies in the top ten.

The roughly 42 donors, aged about 6 to 95 years, were systemically healthy Caucasian individuals from Russia. Each donor gave 8 to 10 milliliters of peripheral blood, collected into EDTA-treated Vacutainer tubes. Ficoll-Paque density-gradient centrifugation was used to isolate PBMCs, with at least 7 million per sample. Total RNA was extracted from PBMCs with Trizol reagent, with at least 6 micrograms obtained per sample. The percentages of naive CD45RAhigh/CD27high T cells were determined by flow cytometry on a PBMC aliquot from every donor. The data were taken from a study of blood T cells in healthy people across ages (dated by TCRdb to the mid-2010s). Background for the entire study: In model experiments, roughly one uniquely barcoded TCR beta cDNA molecule per two T cells was captured by template switching. The study measured age-related changes in TCR beta repertoire diversity using deep sequencing normalized with unique cDNA molecular identifiers. Donors were grouped into four age groups: young (average about 15 years), middle-aged (around 39), aged (around 60) and long-lived (approximately 75). To avoid experimental bias, donors of different ages were randomly spread across the sequencing lanes. Two additional independent replicas of 1 million unique cDNA reads from the same blood draw were analyzed for two donors (one aged 18 to 30 and one aged 80 or older).

Paper-wide results and their limitations: Compared with the aged group, the long-lived group had more naive CD4+ T cells, fewer expanded clones and increased TCR diversity, a pattern suggesting age selection. There was a strong correlation between observed TCR beta diversity and the percentage of naive T cells measured by flow cytometry. Estimates of total diversity based on one million sequenced T cells were regarded as lower bounds and as underestimates. As age increased, observed TCR beta diversity per million T cells dropped in a roughly linear way, and a significant reduction was already evident by age 40. Conclusive comparison of naive and antigen-experienced compartments was prevented by the profiling of bulk unsorted PBMCs. The CMV infection status of donors was not known, potentially confounding age-related changes in expanded clonotypes.

The clonotype originates from a man aged 18 to 35 in good health. Material for sequencing was blood. This chain joins TRBV7-2 to TRBJ2-3; no D gene call is confident. The base sequence is TGTGCCAGCAGCTTAGTGGGTGGGGTGAGGGATACGCAGTATTTT. Translated, this is CASSLVGGVRDTQYF.